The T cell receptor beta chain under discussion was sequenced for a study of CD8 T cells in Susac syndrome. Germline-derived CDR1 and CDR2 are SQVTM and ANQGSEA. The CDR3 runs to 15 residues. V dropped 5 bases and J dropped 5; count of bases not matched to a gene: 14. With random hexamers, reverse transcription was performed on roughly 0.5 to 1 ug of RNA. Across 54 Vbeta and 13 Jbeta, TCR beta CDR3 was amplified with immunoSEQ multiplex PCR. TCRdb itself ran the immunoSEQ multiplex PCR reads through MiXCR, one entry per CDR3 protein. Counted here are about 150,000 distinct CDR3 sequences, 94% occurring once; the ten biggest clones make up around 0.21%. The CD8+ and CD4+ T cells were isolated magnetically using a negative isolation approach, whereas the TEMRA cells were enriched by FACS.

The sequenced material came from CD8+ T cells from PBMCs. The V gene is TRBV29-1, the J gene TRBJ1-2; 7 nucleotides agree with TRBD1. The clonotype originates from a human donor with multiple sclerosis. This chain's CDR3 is CSVTQLTGNYYGYTF. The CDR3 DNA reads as TGCAGCGTTACTCAACTGACAGGGAACTATTATGGCTACACCTTC.